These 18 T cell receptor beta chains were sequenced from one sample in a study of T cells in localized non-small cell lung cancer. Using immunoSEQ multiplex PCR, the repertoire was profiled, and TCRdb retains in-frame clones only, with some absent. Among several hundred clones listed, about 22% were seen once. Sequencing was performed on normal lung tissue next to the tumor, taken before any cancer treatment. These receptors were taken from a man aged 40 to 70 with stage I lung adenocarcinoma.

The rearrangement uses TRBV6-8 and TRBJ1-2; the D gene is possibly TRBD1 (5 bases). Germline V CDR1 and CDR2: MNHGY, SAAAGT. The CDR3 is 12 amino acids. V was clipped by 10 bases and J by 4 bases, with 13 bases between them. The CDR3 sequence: CAIAPDSYGYTF. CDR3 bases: TGTGCCATCGCCCCCGACAGCTATGGCTACACCTTC.

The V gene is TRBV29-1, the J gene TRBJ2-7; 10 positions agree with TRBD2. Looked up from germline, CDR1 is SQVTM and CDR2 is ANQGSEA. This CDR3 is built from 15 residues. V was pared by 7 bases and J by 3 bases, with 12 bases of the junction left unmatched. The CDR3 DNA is TGCAGCGGCCTGATACTAGCGGGACCTATCTACGAGCAGTACTTC. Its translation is CSGLILAGPIYEQYF.

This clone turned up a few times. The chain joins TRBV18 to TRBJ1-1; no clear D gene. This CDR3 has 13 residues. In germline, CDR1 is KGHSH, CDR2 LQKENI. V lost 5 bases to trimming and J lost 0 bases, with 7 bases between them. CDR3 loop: CASSTAMNTEAFF. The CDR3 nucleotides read TGTGCCAGCTCAACCGCGATGAACACTGAAGCTTTCTTT.

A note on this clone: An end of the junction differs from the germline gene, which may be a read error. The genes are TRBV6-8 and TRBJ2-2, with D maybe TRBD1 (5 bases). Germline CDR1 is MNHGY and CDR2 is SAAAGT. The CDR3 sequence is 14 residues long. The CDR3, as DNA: TGTGCCATCAGTGGTGCAGGGTACACCGGGGAGCTGTTTTTT. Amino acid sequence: CAISGAGYTGELFF.

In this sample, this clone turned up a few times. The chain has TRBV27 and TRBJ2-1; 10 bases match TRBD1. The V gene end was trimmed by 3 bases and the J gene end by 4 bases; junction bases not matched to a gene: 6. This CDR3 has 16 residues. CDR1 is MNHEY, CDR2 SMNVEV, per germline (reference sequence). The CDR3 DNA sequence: TGTGCCAGCAGTTTCTCCGGGACAGGGGAATACAATGAGCAGTTCTTC. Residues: CASSFSGTGEYNEQFF.

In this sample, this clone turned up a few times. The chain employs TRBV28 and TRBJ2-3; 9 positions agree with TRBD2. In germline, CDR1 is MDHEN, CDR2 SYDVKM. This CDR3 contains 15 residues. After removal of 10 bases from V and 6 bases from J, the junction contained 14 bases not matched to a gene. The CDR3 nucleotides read TGTGCCACCTCCGGAGCGGGGGGAAAGAGGGATACGCAGTATTTT. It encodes CATSGAGGKRDTQYF.

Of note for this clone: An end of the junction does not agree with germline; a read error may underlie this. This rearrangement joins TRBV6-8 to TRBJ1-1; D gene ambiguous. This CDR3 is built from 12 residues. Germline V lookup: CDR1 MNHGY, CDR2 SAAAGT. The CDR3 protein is CAISAGNTEAFF. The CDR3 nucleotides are TGTGCCATCAGTGCTGGGAACACTGAAGCTTTCTTT.

CDR3 in DNA: TGTGCCAGCAGCTTTTCGACTAGCAGGAATGAGCAGTTCTTC. This sequence encodes CASSFSTSRNEQFF. The chain carries TRBV11-3 and TRBJ2-1; 7 nucleotides agree with TRBD2. Germline values: CDR1 SGHNT, CDR2 YENEEA. This CDR3 has 14 amino acids. V gave up 3 bases and J gave up 7 bases; unmatched junction bases: 6.

CDR3 coding DNA: TGTGCCAGCAGCCCGGGCCCAGCGGGGAGTACAGATACGCAGTATTTT. The encoded protein is CASSPGPAGSTDTQYF. This sequence joins TRBV9 and TRBJ2-3; 7 positions match TRBD2. Germline loops: CDR1 SGDLS, CDR2 YYNGEE. The CDR3 has 16 amino acids. V gave up 4 bases and J gave up 3 bases; unmatched junction bases: 11.

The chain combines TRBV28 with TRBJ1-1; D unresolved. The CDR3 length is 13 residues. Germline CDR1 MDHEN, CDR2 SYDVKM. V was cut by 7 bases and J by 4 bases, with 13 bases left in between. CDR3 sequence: CASKSTASTEAFF. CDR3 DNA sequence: TGTGCCAGCAAGTCTACAGCCTCCACTGAAGCTTTCTTT.

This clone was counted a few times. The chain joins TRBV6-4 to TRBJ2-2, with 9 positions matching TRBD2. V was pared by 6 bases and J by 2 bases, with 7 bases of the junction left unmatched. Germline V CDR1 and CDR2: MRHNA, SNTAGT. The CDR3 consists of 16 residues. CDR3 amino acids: CASRRGRGRNTGELFF. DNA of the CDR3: TGTGCCAGCAGGCGCGGGAGGGGGCGAAACACCGGGGAGCTGTTTTTT.

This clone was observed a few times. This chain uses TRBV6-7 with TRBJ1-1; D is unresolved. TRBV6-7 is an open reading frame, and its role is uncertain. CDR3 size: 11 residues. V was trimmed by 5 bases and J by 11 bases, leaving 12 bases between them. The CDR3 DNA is TGTGCCAGCAGTGAAGTCATAGGGGCTTTCTTT. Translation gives CASSEVIGAFF.

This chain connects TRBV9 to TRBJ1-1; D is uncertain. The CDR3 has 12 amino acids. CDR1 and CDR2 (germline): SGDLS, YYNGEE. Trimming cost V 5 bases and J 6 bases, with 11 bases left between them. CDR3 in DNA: TGTGCCAGCAGTGGGCAAGGAGCTGAAGCTTTCTTT. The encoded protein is CASSGQGAEAFF.

The CDR3 sequence: CASSFTAGTITDTQYF. CDR3 DNA: TGTGCCAGCAGCTTTACTGCCGGGACCATCACAGATACGCAGTATTTT. V is TRBV11-3 and J is TRBJ2-3, with D perhaps given as TRBD1 or TRBD2 (5 bases each). Per the germline V gene, CDR1 is SGHNT and CDR2 is YENEEA. The CDR3 runs 16 residues. The germline V and J ends were trimmed by 3 bases and 2 bases, with 15 bases remaining between them.

The CDR3 sequence: CASSVDGLASTDTQYF. The CDR3 DNA sequence: TGTGCCAGCAGCGTAGATGGACTAGCAAGCACAGATACGCAGTATTTT. The V gene is TRBV9, the J gene TRBJ2-3; 8 bases are shared with TRBD2. Germline CDR1 SGDLS, CDR2 YYNGEE. Unmatched junction bases numbered 3, after V lost 0 bases and J lost 0 bases. The CDR3 covers 16 residues.

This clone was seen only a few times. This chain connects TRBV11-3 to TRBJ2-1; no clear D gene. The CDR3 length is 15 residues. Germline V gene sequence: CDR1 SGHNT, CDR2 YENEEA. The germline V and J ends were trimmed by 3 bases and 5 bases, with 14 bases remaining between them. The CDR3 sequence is CASSFQSADNNEQFF. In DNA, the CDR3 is TGTGCCAGCAGCTTCCAGTCGGCGGATAACAATGAGCAGTTCTTC.

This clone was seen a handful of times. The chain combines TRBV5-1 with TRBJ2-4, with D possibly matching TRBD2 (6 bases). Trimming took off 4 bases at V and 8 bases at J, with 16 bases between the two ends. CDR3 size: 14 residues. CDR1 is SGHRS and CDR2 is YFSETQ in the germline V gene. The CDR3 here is CASSPGRDSDIQYF. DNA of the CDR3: TGCGCCAGCAGCCCTGGACGGGACTCCGACATTCAGTACTTC.

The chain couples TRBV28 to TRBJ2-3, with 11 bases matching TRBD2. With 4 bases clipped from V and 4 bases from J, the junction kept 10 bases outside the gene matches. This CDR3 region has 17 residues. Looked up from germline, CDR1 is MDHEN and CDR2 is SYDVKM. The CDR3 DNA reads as TGTGCCAGCAGTTCATATCGAGTTAGCGGGGGGGCAGATACGCAGTATTTT. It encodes CASSSYRVSGGADTQYF.